The rows below give T cell receptor beta chains drawn from one sample of a study of shared clonotypes between healthy human individuals. Here immunoSEQ multiplex PCR was the method, and the copy in TCRdb shows in-frame clones only, minus some. The sample holds 650,000 to 700,000 clones, 90% seen once. Input material: memory CD8+ T cells from PBMCs. These receptors all come from a young man in good health. Some clones in this sample may be carry-over from other donors' samples. CDR3s include the opening cysteine and the closing phenylalanine or tryptophan. D genes are given only for firm matches. Clone size, where shown, is once, few, many, or a class for clones that have expanded.

CDR3nt,CDR3aa,abundance,j_gene,d_gene,v_gene
TGTGCCAGCACCCCCCTGTATAACAATGAGCAGTTCTTC,CASTPLYNNEQFF,NA,TRBJ2-1,NA,TRBV13
TGTGCCAGCAGTTTCTTAGCGGGCTACAATGAGCAGTTCTTC,CASSFLAGYNEQFF,NA,TRBJ2-1,TRBD2,TRBV27
TGTGCCAGCAGCTTAGTGCTGGGGGTCCAAGAGACCCAGTACTTC,CASSLVLGVQETQYF,once,TRBJ2-5,NA,TRBV7-8
TGTGCCAGCAGCTTAGAGGGCCCTGGGAGCGGGAAATACAATGAGCAGTTCTTC,CASSLEGPGSGKYNEQFF,NA,TRBJ2-1,TRBD2,TRBV13
TGTGCCAGCAGCTTTGGACGGGTGCCCTACGAGCAGTACTTC,CASSFGRVPYEQYF,once,TRBJ2-7,NA,TRBV7-9
TGTGCCAGCAGTTTTTCCCATAATCTTAGGGGGAGCCTACACATTTTT,CASSFSHNLRGSLHIF,NA,TRBJ2-2,NA,TRBV28
TGTGCCATCAGGACGGGATTTGGGTCCTACGAGCAGTACTTC,CAIRTGFGSYEQYF,once,TRBJ2-7,NA,TRBV10-3
TGTGCCAGCAGCCAATTTCAGGACAGAAGCTCTGGAAACACCATATATTTT,CASSQFQDRSSGNTIYF,once,TRBJ1-3,NA,TRBV16
TGCGCCAGCAGCCCGGGACAGTACTACGAGCAGTACTTC,CASSPGQYYEQYF,NA,TRBJ2-7,TRBD1,TRBV4-1
TGTGCCAGCAGTGCCCGGGACTACTATGGCTACACCTTC,CASSARDYYGYTF,NA,TRBJ1-2,NA,TRBV28
TGTGCCAGGAACTCAGAGAACACCGGGGAGCTGTTTTTT,CARNSENTGELFF,NA,TRBJ2-2,NA,TRBV19
TGTGCCAGCAGTTCACCCGGGACAGCCTACAATGAGCAGTTCTTC,CASSSPGTAYNEQFF,NA,TRBJ2-1,TRBD1,TRBV7-9
TGTGCCAGCAGTGACGGACAGGGGATAAGTAGCAATCAGCCCCAGCATTTT,CASSDGQGISSNQPQHF,NA,TRBJ1-5,TRBD1,TRBV27
TGTGCCAGCAGTGAAGTCAGGACAGGGGGCGCGGTTGATGGCTACACCTTC,CASSEVRTGGAVDGYTF,once,TRBJ1-2,TRBD1,TRBV2
TGTGCCAGTAGTTTGGGGGACCCTTCCTACAATGAGCAGTTCTTC,CASSLGDPSYNEQFF,NA,TRBJ2-1,NA,TRBV19
TGTGCCAGCTCACCCGAAAGAGGGTCCTTTCTGGGGGCCAACGTCCTGACTTTC,CASSPERGSFLGANVLTF,NA,TRBJ2-6,NA,TRBV18
TGCGCCAGCAGCCAAGGGGGGCCTGGGGGCATTCAGTACTTC,CASSQGGPGGIQYF,NA,TRBJ2-4,NA,TRBV4-1
TGTGCCAGCAGTTTAATCGCGCTCTTGGGTGAGCAGTTCTTC,CASSLIALLGEQFF,NA,TRBJ2-1,NA,TRBV27
TGTGCCAGCAGGTACAGGGACATGAACACTGAAGCTTTCTTT,CASRYRDMNTEAFF,NA,TRBJ1-1,NA,TRBV27
TGTGCCAGCAGAGCGAGCTTCGGGAACACCATATATTTT,CASRASFGNTIYF,NA,TRBJ1-3,NA,TRBV2
TGTGCCAGCAGCTTAAAAGTGGCGGGAGGTCTTACAGATACGCAGTATTTT,CASSLKVAGGLTDTQYF,NA,TRBJ2-3,TRBD2,TRBV7-2
TGTGCCAGTAGTTGGGGCTCATCCTCTGGAAACACCATATATTTT,CASSWGSSSGNTIYF,NA,TRBJ1-3,NA,TRBV19
TGCGCCAGCAGCCATACCCGATTTGGCGAGATTGGCTCCCATGAGCAGTTCTTC,CASSHTRFGEIGSHEQFF,NA,TRBJ2-1,NA,TRBV4-1
TGTGCCAGCAGCGTAGGAGCGCAAAGCTCCTACGAGCAGTACTTC,CASSVGAQSSYEQYF,NA,TRBJ2-7,NA,TRBV9
TGTGCCAGCACCGAGGTAGGGAAAAGCAATCAGCCCCAGCATTTT,CASTEVGKSNQPQHF,once,TRBJ1-5,NA,TRBV2
TGCGCCAGCAGTCAACCGGGACAGACCTACGAGCAGTACTTC,CASSQPGQTYEQYF,NA,TRBJ2-7,TRBD1,TRBV23-1
TGCGCCAGTAGAGTTCCGGGCATGACTGAAGCTTTCTTT,CASRVPGMTEAFF,NA,TRBJ1-1,NA,TRBV4-3
TGTGCCAGCAGTGATTTAGGCTACGAGCAGTACTTC,CASSDLGYEQYF,NA,TRBJ2-7,NA,TRBV6-5
TGTGCCAGTAGTTTAGCGGGAGTAGGGTACGAGCAGTACTTC,CASSLAGVGYEQYF,NA,TRBJ2-7,TRBD2,TRBV19
TGTGCCAGCAGTTTGACGGCTGAAGTTCGTTGGTCAGATACGCAGTATTTT,CASSLTAEVRWSDTQYF,NA,TRBJ2-3,NA,TRBV27
TGCAGCGTTGAAGACCGCAGGGGTTACGAGCAGTACTTC,CSVEDRRGYEQYF,NA,TRBJ2-7,NA,TRBV29-1
TGTGCCAGCTCTTCAGGGGACAAAAACATTCAGTACTTC,CASSSGDKNIQYF,NA,TRBJ2-4,NA,TRBV9
TGTGCCAGCAGCTCCCCCCGGGTGAGGAGTTACGAGCAGTACTTC,CASSSPRVRSYEQYF,NA,TRBJ2-7,NA,TRBV11-3
TGTGCCAGCAGCCAATCCAGCGGGAGAAATGGGCAGTACTTC,CASSQSSGRNGQYF,NA,TRBJ2-7,TRBD2,TRBV14
TGTGCCAGCAGCTTCGAGTTGGGTGGCACAGGGGACACCGGGGAGCTGTTTTTT,CASSFELGGTGDTGELFF,once,TRBJ2-2,TRBD1,TRBV7-9
TGTGCCAGCAGTGCTTCTAGCGGCGGTGGAGAGACCCAGTACTTC,CASSASSGGGETQYF,NA,TRBJ2-5,TRBD2,TRBV6-4
TGTGCCGGATCCCCCTTATGTTATACGCAGTATTTT,CAGSPLCYTQYF,NA,TRBJ2-3,NA,TRBV27
TGTGCCAGTAGTCCCAGTTGGGCGATCCAAGAGACCCAGTACTTC,CASSPSWAIQETQYF,NA,TRBJ2-5,NA,TRBV19
TGCAGCTTGACTAGTCCCTACGAGCAGTACTTC,CSLTSPYEQYF,NA,TRBJ2-7,NA,TRBV20-1
TGTGCCAGCAGCGTAGGGGCAGGGCAGAGGTACGAGCAGTACTTC,CASSVGAGQRYEQYF,once,TRBJ2-7,NA,TRBV9
TGTGCCAGCAGCCCTGGGGGGGAGTCCTACGAGCAGTACTTC,CASSPGGESYEQYF,NA,TRBJ2-7,TRBD2,TRBV7-9
TGTGCCAGCAGCTTAGCGCGACAGGTCGGCTATGGCTACACCTTC,CASSLARQVGYGYTF,NA,TRBJ1-2,NA,TRBV7-9
TGCGCCAGCAGCCAAGGCGGTCCACTAGCGGGAGTCAATGAGCAGTTCTTC,CASSQGGPLAGVNEQFF,NA,TRBJ2-1,TRBD2,TRBV4-1
TGCAGCGTCCGATTAGGACAGTCTAACTATGGCTACACCTTC,CSVRLGQSNYGYTF,NA,TRBJ1-2,NA,TRBV29-1
TGTGCCAGCAGTCCAGACAGGGACCCCCCTAACACTGAAGCTTTCTTT,CASSPDRDPPNTEAFF,NA,TRBJ1-1,TRBD1,TRBV27
TGTGCCAGCAGTCTAGCGCGGGCGGCGAATGAGCAGTTCTTC,CASSLARAANEQFF,NA,TRBJ2-1,NA,TRBV27
TGTGCCAGCAGTGAGCAGGGTAGGGGCACAGATACGCAGTATTTT,CASSEQGRGTDTQYF,NA,TRBJ2-3,NA,TRBV2
TGTGCCATCCAGGCGGGGTACCAAGAGACCCAGTACTTC,CAIQAGYQETQYF,NA,TRBJ2-5,NA,TRBV2
TGTGCCAGCTTTCCCCCATCCTACAATGAGCAGTTCTTC,CASFPPSYNEQFF,NA,TRBJ2-1,NA,TRBV7-9
TGTGCCAGCAGCTTAGCAGAGGGCGCAAGCACAGATACGCAGTATTTT,CASSLAEGASTDTQYF,NA,TRBJ2-3,NA,TRBV7-9